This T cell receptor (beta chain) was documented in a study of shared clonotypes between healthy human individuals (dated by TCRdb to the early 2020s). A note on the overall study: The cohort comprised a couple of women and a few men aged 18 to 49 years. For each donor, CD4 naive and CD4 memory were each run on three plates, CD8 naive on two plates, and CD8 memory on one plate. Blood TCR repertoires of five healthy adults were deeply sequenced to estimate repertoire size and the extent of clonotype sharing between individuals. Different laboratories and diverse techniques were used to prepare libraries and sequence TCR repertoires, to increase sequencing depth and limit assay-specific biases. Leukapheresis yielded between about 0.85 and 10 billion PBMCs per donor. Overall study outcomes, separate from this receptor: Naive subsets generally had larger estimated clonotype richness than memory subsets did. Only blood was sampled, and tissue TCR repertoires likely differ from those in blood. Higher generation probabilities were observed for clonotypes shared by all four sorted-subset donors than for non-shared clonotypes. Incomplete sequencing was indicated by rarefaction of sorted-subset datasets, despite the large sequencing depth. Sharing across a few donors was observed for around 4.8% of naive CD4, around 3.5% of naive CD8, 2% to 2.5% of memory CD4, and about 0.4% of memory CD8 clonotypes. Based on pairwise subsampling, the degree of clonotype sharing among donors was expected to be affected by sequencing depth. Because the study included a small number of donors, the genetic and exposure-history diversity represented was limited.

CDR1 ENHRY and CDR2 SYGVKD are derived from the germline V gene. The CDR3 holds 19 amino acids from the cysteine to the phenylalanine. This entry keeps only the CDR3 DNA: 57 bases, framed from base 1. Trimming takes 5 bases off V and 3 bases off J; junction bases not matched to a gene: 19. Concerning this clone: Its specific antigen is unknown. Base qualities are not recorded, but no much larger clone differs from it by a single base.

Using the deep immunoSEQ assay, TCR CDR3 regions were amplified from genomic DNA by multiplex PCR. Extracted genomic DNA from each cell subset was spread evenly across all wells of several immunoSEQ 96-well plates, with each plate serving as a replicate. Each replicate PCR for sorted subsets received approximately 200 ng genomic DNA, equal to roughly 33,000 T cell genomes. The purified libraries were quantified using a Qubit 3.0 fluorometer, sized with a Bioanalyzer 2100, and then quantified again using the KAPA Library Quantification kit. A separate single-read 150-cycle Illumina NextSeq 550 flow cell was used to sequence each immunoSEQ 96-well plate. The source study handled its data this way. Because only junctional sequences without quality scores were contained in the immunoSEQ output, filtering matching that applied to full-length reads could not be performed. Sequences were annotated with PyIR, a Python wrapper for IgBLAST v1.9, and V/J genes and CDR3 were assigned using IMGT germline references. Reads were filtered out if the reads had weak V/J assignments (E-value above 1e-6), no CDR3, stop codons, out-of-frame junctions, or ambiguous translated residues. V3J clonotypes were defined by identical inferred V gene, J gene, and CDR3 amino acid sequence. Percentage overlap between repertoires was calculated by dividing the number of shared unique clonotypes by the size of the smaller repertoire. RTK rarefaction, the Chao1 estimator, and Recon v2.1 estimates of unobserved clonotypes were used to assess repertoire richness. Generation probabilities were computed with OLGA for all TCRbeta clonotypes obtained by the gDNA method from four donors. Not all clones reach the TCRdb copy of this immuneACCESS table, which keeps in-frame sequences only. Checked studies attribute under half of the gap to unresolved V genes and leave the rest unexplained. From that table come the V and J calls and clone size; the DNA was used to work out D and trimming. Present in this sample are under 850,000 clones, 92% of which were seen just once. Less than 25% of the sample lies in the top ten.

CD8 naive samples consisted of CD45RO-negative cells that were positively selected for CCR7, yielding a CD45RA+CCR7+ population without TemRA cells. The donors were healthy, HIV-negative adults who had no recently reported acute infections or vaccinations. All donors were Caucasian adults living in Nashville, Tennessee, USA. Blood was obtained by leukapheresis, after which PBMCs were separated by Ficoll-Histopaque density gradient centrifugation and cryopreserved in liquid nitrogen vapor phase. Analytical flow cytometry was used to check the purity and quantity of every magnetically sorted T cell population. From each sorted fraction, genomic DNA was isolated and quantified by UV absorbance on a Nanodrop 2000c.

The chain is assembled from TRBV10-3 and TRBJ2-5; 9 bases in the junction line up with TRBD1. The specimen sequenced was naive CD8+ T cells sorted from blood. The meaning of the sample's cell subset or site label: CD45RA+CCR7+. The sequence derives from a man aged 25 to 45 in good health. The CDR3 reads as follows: CAISPGQGLREAIEETQYF. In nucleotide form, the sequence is TGTGCCATCAGTCCGGGACAGGGTTTACGGGAGGCGATCGAAGAGACCCAGTACTTC.